The 16 T cell receptor beta chains given below trace back to one sample, sequenced in a study of shared clonotypes between healthy human individuals. Only in-frame clones appear in the TCRdb table, and some are missing; sequencing was by immunoSEQ multiplex PCR. The table shows fewer than 1.8 million clones, with approximately 98.5% occurring only once. Input material: naive CD4+ T cells sorted from blood. Stated subset: CD45RA+ positively selected. These TCRs come from a man aged 25-45 years in good health.

This chain connects TRBV4-1 to TRBJ1-2; D is unclear. V gave up 2 bases and J gave up 6 bases, with 16 bases separating them. The V gene's germline CDR1 is MGHRA and CDR2 YSYEKL. This CDR3 comprises 15 residues. This chain's CDR3 is CASSQTVGSLDGYTF. The DNA for the CDR3 is TGCGCCAGCAGCCAAACGGTCGGATCCCTTGATGGCTACACCTTC.

With regard to this clone: Additional DNA sequences in this sample encode the identical CDR3. The chain combines TRBV6-5 with TRBJ2-7; 13 nucleotides align to TRBD2. Germline V CDR1 and CDR2: MNHEY, SVGAGI. The CDR3 is 14 residues long. V lost 6 bases and J lost 4; bases outside the gene matches: 3. CDR3 coding DNA: TGTGCCAGCAGACGGACTAGCGGGAGTTACGAGCAGTACTTC. Translated, it gives CASRRTSGSYEQYF.

The chain recombines TRBV9 with TRBJ2-1; D is unclear. This CDR3 comprises 16 residues. Germline loops: CDR1 SGDLS, CDR2 YYNGEE. Trimming removed 0 bases from V and 5 bases from J, with 15 bases in between. The CDR3 region has the DNA TGTGCCAGCAGCGTAGCTACGAGAGCTCGGGACAATGAGCAGTTCTTC. This codes for CASSVATRARDNEQFF.

V gene TRBV6-5 combines with J gene TRBJ1-2, with TRBD1 identical over 8 bases. The trim removed 6 bases at V and 8 bases at J, leaving 8 bases unmatched. The CDR3 loop spans 13 amino acids. The germline CDR1 and CDR2 sequences are MNHEY and SVGAGI. The chain's CDR3 is CASRDRVGGGYTF. In DNA, the CDR3 is TGTGCCAGCAGGGACAGGGTGGGCGGCGGCTACACCTTC.

The V and J genes are TRBV19 and TRBJ2-1; D is unresolved. V lost 5 bases and J lost 6, with 11 bases in between. Germline lookup yields CDR1 LNHDA and CDR2 SQIVND (reference sequence). The CDR3 spans 13 residues. The CDR3 reads CASSYSTGNEQFF. In DNA, the CDR3 is TGTGCCAGTAGTTACTCGACCGGCAATGAGCAGTTCTTC.

The chain uses TRBV7-2 and TRBJ1-4; possible D gene TRBD1, 6 bases. Per germline, CDR1 SGHTA and CDR2 FQGNSA. This CDR3 spans 16 amino acids. V was trimmed by 0 bases and J by 4 bases, leaving 12 bases between them. CDR3 coding DNA: TGTGCCAGCAGCTTAGCTCTTACAGGGTTTAATGAAAAACTGTTTTTT. This gives the protein CASSLALTGFNEKLFF.

CDR3 nucleotide sequence: TGTGCCAGCAGCTTAGCCAGACGCTCCTACGAGCAGTACTTC. Its protein product is CASSLARRSYEQYF. V is TRBV7-2 and J is TRBJ2-7, with D unclear. V lost 0 bases to trimming and J lost 0 bases, with 6 bases between them. This CDR3 is built from 14 residues. CDR1 SGHTA and CDR2 FQGNSA come from the germline V gene.

V gene TRBV6-5 combines with J gene TRBJ2-1; 9 bases map to TRBD2. The germline CDR1 and CDR2 sequences are MNHEY and SVGAGI. The ends lost 10 bases at V and 4 bases at J; junction bases unmatched: 11. This CDR3 has 15 residues. As DNA, the CDR3 is TGTGCCACCGTCGGGGACAGCGGGGGGTACAATGAGCAGTTCTTC. Amino acid sequence: CATVGDSGGYNEQFF.

V is TRBV16 and J is TRBJ2-4, with 12 nucleotides matching TRBD2. Germline V gene lookup returns CDR1 KGHSY and CDR2 FQNENV. Trimming removed 3 bases from V and 1 base from J; junction bases left unmatched: 7. The CDR3 consists of 18 residues. CDR3 sequence reads: CASSHNLAGGDAKNIQYF. The CDR3 region has the DNA TGTGCCAGCAGCCACAACCTAGCGGGAGGGGACGCCAAAAACATTCAGTACTTC.

The chain couples TRBV7-6 to TRBJ2-1, with unresolved D. V dropped 1 base and J dropped 3 bases, with 4 bases sitting between them. Per germline, CDR1 SGHVS and CDR2 FNYEAQ. The CDR3 is 13 residues long. DNA for the CDR3: TGTGCCAGCAGCTTAGGCAACTACAATGAGCAGTTCTTC. Its translation: CASSLGNYNEQFF.

In DNA, the CDR3 is TGCGCCAGCAGCTTTGACGAGACCGGGACAGGGAGATTCACCGGGGAGCTGTTTTTT. Protein product: CASSFDETGTGRFTGELFF. The rearrangement joins TRBV5-1 to TRBJ2-2, with 9 nucleotides matching TRBD1. CDR1 SGHRS and CDR2 YFSETQ come from the germline V gene. Trimming at V came to 2 bases and at J to 4 bases, leaving 15 bases not matched to a gene. This CDR3 spans 19 amino acids.

The chain couples TRBV25-1 to TRBJ2-3; D not certain. The CDR3 has 16 amino acids. Germline CDR1 reads MGHDK; CDR2 reads SYGVNS. Trimming stripped 2 bases from V and 2 bases from J, with 14 bases between. In nucleotides, the CDR3 is TGTGCCAGCAGTGAACTCAGCGTAAGCTACACAGATACGCAGTATTTT. Translation gives CASSELSVSYTDTQYF.

The chain recombines TRBV28 with TRBJ1-5, with D tentatively TRBD1 (6 bases). This CDR3 comprises 15 residues. Trimming took 2 bases from V and 6 from J, leaving 14 bases between them. Germline CDR1 reads MDHEN; CDR2 reads SYDVKM. This CDR3 is CASSLTGGPVQPQHF. The DNA for the CDR3 is TGTGCCAGCAGTTTAACTGGGGGGCCGGTTCAGCCCCAGCATTTT.

Concerning this clone itself: This specimen includes other DNA sequences encoding the same CDR3. J is TRBJ2-3 and V is TRBV5-1; D call uncertain. CDR1 SGHRS and CDR2 YFSETQ come from the germline V gene. The CDR3 totals 13 residues. V was trimmed by 2 bases and J by 4 bases, leaving 8 bases between them. Here the CDR3 DNA reads TGCGCCAGCAGCTTAGGACCTTCAGATACGCAGTATTTT. Protein: CASSLGPSDTQYF.

The CDR3 bases are TGTGCCAGCAGCTTAGATACTAGCGGGAGGAGGGCAGATACGCAGTATTTT. This sequence encodes CASSLDTSGRRADTQYF. J is TRBJ2-3 and V is TRBV7-9; TRBD2 aligns across 12 bases. The CDR3 is 17 amino acids. Germline CDR1 and CDR2: SEHNR and FQNEAQ (reference sequence). J gave up 4 bases and V 1 base, and 6 bases lay outside the gene matches.

J is TRBJ1-2 and V is TRBV2; 8 bases agree with TRBD1. This CDR3 region has 15 residues. CDR1 is SNHLY, CDR2 FYNNEI, per germline. Germline trimming cut 6 bases from V and 0 bases from J; bases unmatched to any gene: 6. CDR3 DNA sequence: TGTGCCAGCAGCGGACAGGGTGAAGCTAACTATGGCTACACCTTC. Amino acid sequence: CASSGQGEANYGYTF.